These 24 T cell receptor beta chains came from one sample sequenced in a study of blood T cell repertoires in COVID-19. Some clones are missing from TCRdb's copy, which holds only in-frame ones; the method was immunoSEQ multiplex PCR. The sample has roughly 120,000 clones; roughly 83% are singletons. Sequences were obtained from peripheral blood. These receptors were obtained from an older woman with acute or convalescent COVID-19.

This chain links TRBV5-4 with TRBJ1-1; 11 bases are shared with TRBD1. The CDR3 is made up of 17 amino acids. Germline loops: CDR1 SGHNT, CDR2 YYREEE (reference sequence). The V segment lost 3 bases and the J segment 4 bases; nucleotides outside the gene matches: 11. This CDR3 is CASSSRTGGIRGTEAFF. Here the CDR3 DNA reads TGTGCCAGCAGCTCTCGGACAGGGGGCATCCGGGGCACTGAAGCTTTCTTT.

This clone was seen more than once but under ten times. The chain carries TRBV2 and TRBJ2-1, with TRBD2 matching over 10 bases. This CDR3 region has 15 residues. The germline V gene has CDR1 SNHLY and CDR2 FYNNEI. V gave up 10 bases and J gave up 2 bases; unmatched junction bases: 8. In nucleotides, the CDR3 is TGTGCCACCGATAAAAGCGGGGGGGCCTACAATGAGCAGTTCTTC. It encodes CATDKSGGAYNEQFF.

This sequence joins TRBV25-1 and TRBJ2-3; TRBD2 matches at 15 bases. Germline CDR1 and CDR2: MGHDK and SYGVNS. Losses at the gene ends were 6 bases for V and 10 bases for J; bases not matched to a gene: 2. The CDR3 has 13 residues. The CDR3 is CASRGLAGGAQYF. The CDR3 nucleotides read TGTGCCAGCAGGGGACTAGCGGGAGGTGCGCAGTATTTT. The full variable domain, completed using reference TRBV25-1 and TRBJ2-3, is EADIYQTPRYLVIGTGKKITLECSQTMGHDKMYWYQQDPGMELHLIHYSYGVNSTEKGDLSSESTVSRIRTEHFPLTLESARPSHTSQYLCASRGLAGGAQYFGPGTRLTVL.

J is TRBJ1-2 and V is TRBV4-2, with D perhaps matching TRBD1 (6 bases). Trimming shortened V by 1 base and J by 0 bases, and 6 bases separated the two germline ends. The CDR3 is 14 residues long. Germline assignment: CDR1 LGHNA and CDR2 YNFKEQ. The CDR3 DNA is TGTGCCAGCAGCCAAGCAGGGGCTAACTATGGCTACACCTTC. Encoded protein: CASSQAGANYGYTF.

Note on this clone: The same CDR3 also results from other DNA sequences found in this sample. V usage is TRBV5-1 and J usage is TRBJ2-5; 7 bases match TRBD2. This CDR3 contains 14 residues. Per the germline V gene, CDR1 is SGHRS and CDR2 is YFSETQ. The J segment lost 2 bases and the V segment lost 0 bases, leaving 1 base of the junction unmatched. CDR3 DNA sequence: TGCGCCAGCAGCTTGGGAGCGGGACAAGAGACCCAGTACTTC. Translating it yields CASSLGAGQETQYF.

The chain links TRBV5-4 to TRBJ1-5, with unresolved D. The length of the CDR3 is 14 residues. V lost 2 bases and J lost 8, with 14 bases in between. CDR1 is SGHNT, CDR2 YYREEE, per germline (reference sequence). The CDR3 reads CASSFKGGKEPQHF. The CDR3 DNA sequence: TGTGCCAGCAGCTTCAAGGGAGGGAAGGAGCCCCAGCATTTT. The variable domain in full, completed from reference TRBV5-4 and TRBJ1-5, reads ETGVTQSPTHLIKTRGQQVTLRCSSQSGHNTVSWYQQALGQGPQFIFQYYREEENGRGNFPPRFSGLQFPNYSSELNVNALELDDSALYLCASSFKGGKEPQHFGDGTRLSIL.

The chain carries TRBV15 and TRBJ1-2; weak D call: TRBD1 (5 bases). The CDR3 runs 15 residues. V lost 1 base and J lost 3, with 12 bases in between. Germline V gene sequence: CDR1 LNHNV, CDR2 YYDKDF (reference sequence). The CDR3 is CATSRVGLGDYGYTF. The CDR3 DNA reads TGTGCCACCAGCAGAGTAGGCTTAGGGGACTATGGCTACACCTTC.

This chain connects TRBV6-6 to TRBJ1-1; the D gene is possibly TRBD1 (6 bases). Germline V gene sequence: CDR1 MNHNY, CDR2 SVGAGI (reference sequence). This CDR3 region has 16 residues. V gave up 0 bases and J gave up 1 base, with 12 bases separating them. DNA of the CDR3: TGTGCCAGCAGTTACTCTCAGGGGCAGAAGAACACTGAAGCTTTCTTT. Encoded protein: CASSYSQGQKNTEAFF.

The rearrangement links TRBV6-1 to TRBJ2-5; 10 bases are a match to TRBD2. V gave up 3 bases and J gave up 11 bases; unmatched junction bases: 9. The CDR3 is made up of 14 amino acids. In germline, CDR1 is MNHNS, CDR2 SASEGT. CDR3 sequence (DNA): TGTGCCAGCAGTGAGGCGAGACTAGCGGGTGATCAGTACTTC. This gives the protein CASSEARLAGDQYF.

The CDR3 nucleotides are TGTGCCAGTAGTCCTGCCGCGCGGGGCTCGAACACTGAAGCTTTCTTT. This gives the protein CASSPAARGSNTEAFF. The chain carries TRBV19 and TRBJ1-1; tentative D call: TRBD1 (5 bases). Germline CDR1 is LNHDA and CDR2 is SQIVND (reference sequence). The CDR3 loop spans 16 amino acids. V lost 5 bases and J 1 base, leaving 17 bases between the germline ends.

This chain uses TRBV29-1 with TRBJ1-1, with TRBD1 matching over 9 bases. This CDR3 region has 13 residues. Germline-derived CDR1 and CDR2 are SQVTM and ANQGSEA. V gave up 7 bases and J gave up 5 bases; unmatched junction bases: 8. The CDR3 spells CSAKNRGRTEAFF. The CDR3 nucleotides are TGCAGCGCCAAAAACAGGGGGCGGACTGAAGCTTTCTTT.

The chain carries TRBV3-1 (or the pseudogene TRBV3-2) and TRBJ2-3; 9 bases are shared with TRBD2. Germline CDR1 reads LGHDT; CDR2 reads YNNKEL (reference sequence). The CDR3 spans 16 residues. J was trimmed by 6 bases and V by 0 bases; bases with no gene match: 7. The CDR3, as DNA: TGTGCCAGCAGCCAAGATTTGGGGACTAGCTGGGATACGCAGTATTTT. This gives the protein CASSQDLGTSWDTQYF.

The genes are TRBV28 and TRBJ2-3; TRBD2 matches 11 bases. CDR1 MDHEN and CDR2 SYDVKM come from the germline V gene. Trimming took 8 bases from V and 5 from J; bases not matched to a gene: 6. The CDR3 length is 14 residues. The CDR3 reads CASRSGGAGDTQYF. The CDR3 nucleotides read TGTGCCAGCCGTAGCGGGGGGGCAGGAGATACGCAGTATTTT.

The genes are TRBV9 and TRBJ2-5; no clear D gene. The V and J ends lost 2 bases and 1 base respectively, with 3 bases between them. This CDR3 has 12 amino acids. The germline V gene encodes CDR1 SGDLS and CDR2 YYNGEE. The CDR3 DNA reads TGTGCCAGCAGCGTCGGCCAAGAGACCCAGTACTTC. This translates into CASSVGQETQYF.

The chain employs TRBV7-2 and TRBJ1-6; TRBD1 matches 9 bases. The CDR3 totals 17 residues. Losses at the gene ends were 5 bases for V and 0 bases for J; bases not matched to a gene: 5. Germline CDR1 reads SGHTA; CDR2 reads FQGNSA. CDR3 region: CASSGQGRGSYNSPLHF. CDR3 DNA: TGTGCCAGCAGCGGACAGGGGCGGGGCTCCTATAATTCACCCCTCCACTTT.

This clone was counted between two and nine times. The V gene is TRBV5-8, the J gene TRBJ1-2; D is possibly TRBD1 (6 bases). This CDR3 is 13 amino acids long. The germline V and J ends were trimmed by 4 bases and 4 bases, with 11 bases remaining between them. Germline V gene data show CDR1 as SGHTS and CDR2 as YDEGEE. CDR3 sequence: CASSRTGPYGYTF. The CDR3 region has the DNA TGTGCCAGCAGCCGTACAGGGCCCTATGGCTACACCTTC.

This clone was counted ten times or more. The J gene is TRBJ1-4, the V gene TRBV10-3; D is possibly TRBD1 (6 bases). Trimming took 7 bases from V and 5 from J, leaving 11 bases between them. The CDR3 is 13 amino acids. Per germline, CDR1 ENHRY and CDR2 SYGVKD. The CDR3 region is CAIKQGSNEKLFF. In DNA, the CDR3 is TGTGCCATCAAACAGGGATCAAATGAAAAACTGTTTTTT.

The V call is TRBV27, the J call TRBJ1-5; no firm D call. The germline CDR1 and CDR2 sequences are MNHEY and SMNVEV (reference sequence). V was pared by 4 bases and J by 7 bases, with 8 bases between. The CDR3 runs 12 residues. CDR3 residues: CASSSLGQPQHF. The CDR3 region has the DNA TGTGCCAGCAGTTCCCTGGGCCAGCCCCAGCATTTT.

This clone has just one count. The chain couples TRBV28 to TRBJ1-5; weak D call: TRBD1 (5 bases). With 3 bases removed from V and 4 bases from J, the gap between germline ends came to 22 bases. The germline gives CDR1 MDHEN, CDR2 SYDVKM. This CDR3 has 18 amino acids. The CDR3 DNA reads as TGTGCCAGCAGTTTGGAGTCGGGGGTCACAGAGGTTAATCAGCCCCAGCATTTT. Its protein product is CASSLESGVTEVNQPQHF. Full variable domain (missing parts from reference TRBV28 and TRBJ1-5): DVKVTQSSRYLVKRTGEKVFLECVQDMDHENMFWYRQDPGLGLRLIYFSYDVKMKEKGDIPEGYSVSREKKERFSLILESASTNQTSMYLCASSLESGVTEVNQPQHFGDGTRLSIL.

The chain is built from TRBV6-5 and TRBJ2-3; D unresolved. The CDR3 covers 15 residues. The germline V and J ends were trimmed by 0 bases and 2 bases, with 9 bases remaining between them. CDR1 MNHEY and CDR2 SVGAGI come from the germline V gene. CDR3 coding DNA: TGTGCCAGCAGTTACTCGCAGGTACCCACAGATACGCAGTATTTT. Translation gives CASSYSQVPTDTQYF.

The V call is TRBV5-1, the J call TRBJ1-5; D is perhaps TRBD1 (6 bases). Trimming took 0 bases from V and 0 from J, leaving 7 bases between them. The germline V gene encodes CDR1 SGHRS and CDR2 YFSETQ. The CDR3 is 15 amino acids. CDR3 in DNA: TGCGCCAGCAGCTTGGCAGGGGATAGCAATCAGCCCCAGCATTTT. Encoded protein: CASSLAGDSNQPQHF.

The rearrangement joins TRBV5-4 to TRBJ1-1; D unclear. The CDR3 extends over 13 amino acids. The V end was cut by 2 bases, the J end by 0 bases, with 5 bases between. From germline, CDR1 is SGHNT and CDR2 YYREEE (reference sequence). CDR3 region: CASSFDMNTEAFF. The CDR3 nucleotides read TGTGCCAGCAGCTTTGACATGAACACTGAAGCTTTCTTT.

This chain uses TRBV5-1 with TRBJ2-3, with 15 bases aligning to TRBD2. V trimming: 0 bases; J trimming: 3 bases; junction bases outside the gene matches: 11. This CDR3 has 20 residues. Germline V gene data show CDR1 as SGHRS and CDR2 as YFSETQ. The CDR3 region is CASSLAGLAGGNLGTDTQYF. Here the CDR3 DNA reads TGCGCCAGCAGCTTGGCCGGACTAGCGGGGGGGAACCTTGGAACAGATACGCAGTATTTT.

This clone was observed once. This rearrangement joins TRBV2 to TRBJ1-1; D gene ambiguous. V gave up 6 bases and J gave up 2 bases, with 16 bases separating them. In germline, CDR1 is SNHLY, CDR2 FYNNEI. The CDR3 runs 15 residues. The DNA of the CDR3 is TGTGCCAGCAGGGCGCTCGGACTGGGAAACACTGAAGCTTTCTTT. As protein: CASRALGLGNTEAFF.